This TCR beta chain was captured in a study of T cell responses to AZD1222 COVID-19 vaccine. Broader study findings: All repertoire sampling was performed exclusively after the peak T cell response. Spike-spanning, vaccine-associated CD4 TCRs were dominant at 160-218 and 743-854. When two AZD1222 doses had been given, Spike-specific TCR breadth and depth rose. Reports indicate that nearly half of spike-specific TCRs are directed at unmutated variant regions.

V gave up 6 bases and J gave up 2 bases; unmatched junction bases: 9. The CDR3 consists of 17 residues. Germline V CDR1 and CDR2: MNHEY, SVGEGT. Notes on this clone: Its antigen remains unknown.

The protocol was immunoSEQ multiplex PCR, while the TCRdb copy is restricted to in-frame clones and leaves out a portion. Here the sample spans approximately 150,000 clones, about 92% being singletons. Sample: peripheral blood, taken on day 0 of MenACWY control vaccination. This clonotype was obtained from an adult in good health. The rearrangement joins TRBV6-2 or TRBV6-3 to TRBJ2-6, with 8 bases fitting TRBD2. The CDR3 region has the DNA TGTGCCAGCAGCATCACGGGACTAGTTCCTGGGGCCAACGTCCTGACTTTC. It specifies CASSITGLVPGANVLTF.